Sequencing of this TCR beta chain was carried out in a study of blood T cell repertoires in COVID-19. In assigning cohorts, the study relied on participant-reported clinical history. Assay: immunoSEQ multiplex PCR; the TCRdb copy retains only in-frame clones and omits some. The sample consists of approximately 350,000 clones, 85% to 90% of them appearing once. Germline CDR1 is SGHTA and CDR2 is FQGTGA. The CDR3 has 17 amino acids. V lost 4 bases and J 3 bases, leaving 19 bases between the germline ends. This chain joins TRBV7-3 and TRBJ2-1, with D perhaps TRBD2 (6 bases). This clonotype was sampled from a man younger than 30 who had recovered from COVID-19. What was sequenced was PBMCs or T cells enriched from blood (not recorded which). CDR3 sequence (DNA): TGTGCCAGCAGCTCATCCCGGTCGGGAGTCCGCTACAATGAGCAGTTCTTC. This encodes CASSSSRSGVRYNEQFF.